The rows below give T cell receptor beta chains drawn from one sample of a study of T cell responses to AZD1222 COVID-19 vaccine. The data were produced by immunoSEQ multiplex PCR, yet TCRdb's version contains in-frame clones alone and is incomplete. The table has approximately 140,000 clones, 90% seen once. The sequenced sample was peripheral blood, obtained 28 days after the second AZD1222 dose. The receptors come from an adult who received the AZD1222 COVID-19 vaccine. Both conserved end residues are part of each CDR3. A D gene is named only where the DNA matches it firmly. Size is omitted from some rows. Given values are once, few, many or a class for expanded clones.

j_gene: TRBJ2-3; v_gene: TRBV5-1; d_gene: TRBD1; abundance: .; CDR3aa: CASSLGTRGPTDTQYF; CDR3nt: TGCGCCAGCAGCTTGGGTACCAGGGGGCCCACAGATACGCAGTATTTT
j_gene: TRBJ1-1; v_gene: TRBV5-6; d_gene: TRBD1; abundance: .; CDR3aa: CASSRDRSEAFF; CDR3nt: TGTGCCAGCAGCCGGGACAGAAGTGAAGCTTTCTTT
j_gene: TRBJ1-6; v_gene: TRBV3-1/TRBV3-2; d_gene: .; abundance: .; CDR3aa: CASSQDLVTSSSYNSPLHF; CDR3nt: TGTGCCAGCAGCCAAGATCTGGTGACTTCTAGCTCCTATAATTCACCCCTCCACTTT
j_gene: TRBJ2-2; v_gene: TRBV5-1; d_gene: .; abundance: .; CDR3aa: CASSLGWREGTGELFF; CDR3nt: TGCGCCAGCAGCTTGGGCTGGCGGGAAGGCACCGGGGAGCTGTTTTTT
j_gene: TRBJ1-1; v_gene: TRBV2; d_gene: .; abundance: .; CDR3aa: CATGQKRDTEAFF; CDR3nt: TGTGCCACTGGGCAGAAACGGGACACTGAAGCTTTCTTT
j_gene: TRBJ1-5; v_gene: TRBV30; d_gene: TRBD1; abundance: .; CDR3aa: CAWGDRGRGNQPQHF; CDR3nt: TGTGCCTGGGGAGACAGGGGGCGAGGCAATCAGCCCCAGCATTTT
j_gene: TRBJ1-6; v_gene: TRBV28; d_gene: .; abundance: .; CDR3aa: CASSPSWGENSPLHF; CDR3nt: TGTGCCAGCAGTCCGTCCTGGGGAGAAAATTCACCCCTCCACTTT
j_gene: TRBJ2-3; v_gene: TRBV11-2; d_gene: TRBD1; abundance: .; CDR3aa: CASSPGQGFQYF; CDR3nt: TGTGCCAGCAGCCCCGGACAGGGTTTTCAGTATTTT
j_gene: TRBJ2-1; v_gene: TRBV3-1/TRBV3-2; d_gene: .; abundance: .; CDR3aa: CASSQESPKQFF; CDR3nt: TGTGCCAGCAGCCAAGAGTCTCCTAAGCAGTTCTTC
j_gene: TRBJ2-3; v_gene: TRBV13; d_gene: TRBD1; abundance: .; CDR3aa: CASSLGDRGRTDTQYF; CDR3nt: TGTGCCAGCAGCTTAGGCGACAGGGGGCGGACAGATACGCAGTATTTT
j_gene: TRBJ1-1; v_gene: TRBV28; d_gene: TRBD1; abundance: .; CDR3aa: CASSLLGPGGSNTEAFF; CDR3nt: TGTGCCAGCAGTTTATTGGGGCCAGGGGGATCGAACACTGAAGCTTTCTTT
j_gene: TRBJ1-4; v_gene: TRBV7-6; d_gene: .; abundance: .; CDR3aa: CASSLPVIGHENEKLFF; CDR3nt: TGTGCCAGCAGCCTTCCCGTTATCGGACACGAAAATGAAAAACTGTTTTTT
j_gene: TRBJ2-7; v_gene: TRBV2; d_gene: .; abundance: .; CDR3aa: CASSESARQYF; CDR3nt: TGTGCCAGCAGTGAATCAGCGCGCCAGTACTTC
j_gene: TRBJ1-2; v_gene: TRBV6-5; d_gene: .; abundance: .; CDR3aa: CASSYSVYYGGDGYTF; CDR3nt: TGTGCCAGCAGTTACTCGGTGTATTATGGGGGTGATGGCTACACCTTC
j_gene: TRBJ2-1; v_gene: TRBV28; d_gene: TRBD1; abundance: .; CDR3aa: CASSITGASYNEQFF; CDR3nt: TGTGCCAGCAGTATCACAGGGGCGTCCTACAATGAGCAGTTCTTC
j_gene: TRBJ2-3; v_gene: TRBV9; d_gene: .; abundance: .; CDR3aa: CASSPRWGGSTDTQYF; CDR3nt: TGTGCCAGCAGCCCCCGCTGGGGTGGGAGCACAGATACGCAGTATTTT
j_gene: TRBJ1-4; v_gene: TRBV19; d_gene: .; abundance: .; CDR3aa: CATRPRRRADEKLFF; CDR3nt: TGTGCCACCCGCCCCCGGAGGAGGGCAGATGAAAAACTGTTTTTT
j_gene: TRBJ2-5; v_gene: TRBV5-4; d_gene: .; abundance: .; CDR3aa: CASSLGAQETQYF; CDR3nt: TGTGCCAGCAGCCTGGGAGCGCAAGAGACCCAGTACTTC
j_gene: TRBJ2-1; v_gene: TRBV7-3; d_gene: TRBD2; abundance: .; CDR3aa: CASSALASGIYNEQFF; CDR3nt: TGTGCCAGCAGCGCCCTGGCTAGCGGGATTTACAATGAGCAGTTCTTC
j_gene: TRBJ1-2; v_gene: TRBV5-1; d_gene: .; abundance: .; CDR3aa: CASSGHSADNYGYTF; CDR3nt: TGCGCCAGCAGTGGACATTCGGCCGATAACTATGGCTACACCTTC
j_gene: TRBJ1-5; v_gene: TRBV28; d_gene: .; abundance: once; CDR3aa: CASNRRSGVNQPQHF; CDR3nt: TGTGCCAGCAACCGCCGGTCGGGGGTCAATCAGCCCCAGCATTTT
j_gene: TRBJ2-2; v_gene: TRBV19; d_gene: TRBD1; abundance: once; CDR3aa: CASSPRQGGELFF; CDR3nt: TGTGCCAGTAGTCCCCGACAGGGCGGGGAGCTGTTTTTT
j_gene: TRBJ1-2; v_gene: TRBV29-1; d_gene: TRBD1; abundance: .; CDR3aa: CSAGTGLFYGYTF; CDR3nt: TGCAGCGCCGGGACAGGGTTATTCTATGGCTACACCTTC
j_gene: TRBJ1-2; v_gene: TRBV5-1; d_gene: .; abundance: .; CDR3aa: CASSPTGLSYGYTF; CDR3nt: TGCGCCAGCAGCCCAACAGGGCTGAGCTATGGCTACACCTTC
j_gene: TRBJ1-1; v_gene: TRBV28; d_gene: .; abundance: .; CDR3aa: CASTAEGVGAFF; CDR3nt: TGTGCCAGCACTGCAGAGGGGGTAGGAGCTTTCTTT
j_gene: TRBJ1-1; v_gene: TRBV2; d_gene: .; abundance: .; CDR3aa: CASTRDGGTEAFF; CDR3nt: TGTGCCAGCACTCGGGACGGAGGAACTGAAGCTTTCTTT
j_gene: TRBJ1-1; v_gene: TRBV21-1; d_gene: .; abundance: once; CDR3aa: CASSRYRTPMNTEAFF; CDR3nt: TGTGCCAGCAGCAGATACCGGACGCCTATGAACACTGAAGCTTTCTTT
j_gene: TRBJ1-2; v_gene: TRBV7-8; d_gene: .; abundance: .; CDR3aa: CASSLVDRSYGYTF; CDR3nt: TGTGCCAGCAGCTTAGTCGACCGCTCCTATGGCTACACCTTC
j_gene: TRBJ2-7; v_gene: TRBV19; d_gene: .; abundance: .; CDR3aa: CASSMLRQESYEQYF; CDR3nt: TGTGCCAGTAGTATGTTGCGACAGGAGAGCTACGAGCAGTACTTC
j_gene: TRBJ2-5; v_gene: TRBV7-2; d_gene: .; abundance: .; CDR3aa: CASSLARDFVKTQYF; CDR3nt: TGTGCCAGCAGCTTAGCACGGGACTTTGTGAAGACCCAGTACTTC
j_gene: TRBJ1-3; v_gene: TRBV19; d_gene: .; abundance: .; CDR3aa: CASSMDSRNTIYF; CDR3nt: TGTGCCAGTAGTATGGACTCAAGAAACACCATATATTTT
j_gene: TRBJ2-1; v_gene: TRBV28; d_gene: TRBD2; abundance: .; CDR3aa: CASSFSGRGAYNEQFF; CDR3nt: TGTGCCAGCAGTTTTAGCGGGAGGGGTGCCTACAATGAGCAGTTCTTC
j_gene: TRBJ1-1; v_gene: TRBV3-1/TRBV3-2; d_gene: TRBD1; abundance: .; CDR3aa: CASSQGWTGNTEAFF; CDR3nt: TGTGCCAGCAGCCAAGGATGGACAGGGAACACTGAAGCTTTCTTT
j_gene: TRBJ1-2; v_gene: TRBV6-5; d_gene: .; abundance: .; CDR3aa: CASGPYGYTF; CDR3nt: TGTGCCAGTGGACCCTATGGCTACACCTTC
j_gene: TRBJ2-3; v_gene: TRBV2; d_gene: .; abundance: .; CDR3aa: CASSEGIGGPSTDTQYF; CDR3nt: TGTGCCAGCAGTGAGGGAATCGGGGGGCCTAGCACAGATACGCAGTATTTT
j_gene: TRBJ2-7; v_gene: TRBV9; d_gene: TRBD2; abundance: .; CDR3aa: CASSVGGGGYEQYF; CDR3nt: TGTGCCAGCAGCGTAGGGGGCGGGGGCTACGAGCAGTACTTC
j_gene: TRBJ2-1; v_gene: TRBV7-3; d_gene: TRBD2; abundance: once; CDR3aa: CASSPRLAGVGGNEQFF; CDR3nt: TGTGCCAGCAGCCCGCGTTTAGCGGGAGTAGGTGGGAATGAGCAGTTCTTC
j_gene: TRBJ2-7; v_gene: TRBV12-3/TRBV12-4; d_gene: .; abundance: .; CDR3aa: CASSSDSTYEQYF; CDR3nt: TGTGCCAGCAGTTCAGACTCGACCTACGAGCAGTACTTC
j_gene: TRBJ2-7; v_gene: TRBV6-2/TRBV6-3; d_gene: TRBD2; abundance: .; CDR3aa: CASSLVRLAALYEQYF; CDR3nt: TGTGCCAGCAGCCTAGTCCGACTAGCGGCCCTCTACGAGCAGTACTTC
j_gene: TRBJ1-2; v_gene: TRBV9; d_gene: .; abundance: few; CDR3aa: CASSVGRSLRIDGYTF; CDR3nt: TGTGCCAGCAGCGTAGGGAGAAGCCTTAGGATTGACGGCTACACCTTC
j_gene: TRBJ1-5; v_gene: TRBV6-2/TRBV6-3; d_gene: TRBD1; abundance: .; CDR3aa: CASSRQGSNQPQHF; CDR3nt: TGTGCCAGCAGTCGACAGGGGAGCAATCAGCCCCAGCATTTT
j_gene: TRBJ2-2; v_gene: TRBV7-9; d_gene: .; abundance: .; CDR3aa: CASSEGVTGELFF; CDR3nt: TGTGCCAGCAGCGAAGGGGTAACCGGGGAGCTGTTTTTT
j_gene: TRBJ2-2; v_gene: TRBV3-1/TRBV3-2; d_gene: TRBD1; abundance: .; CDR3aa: CASSQGTGGYTGELFF; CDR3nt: TGTGCCAGCAGCCAGGGAACAGGGGGATACACCGGGGAGCTGTTTTTT
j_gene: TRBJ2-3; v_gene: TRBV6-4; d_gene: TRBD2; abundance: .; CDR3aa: CASSPLAGGMTDTQYF; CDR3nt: TGTGCCAGCAGTCCACTAGCGGGGGGTATGACAGATACGCAGTATTTT
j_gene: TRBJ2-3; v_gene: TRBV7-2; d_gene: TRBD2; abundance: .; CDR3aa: CASSLRLAGADTQYF; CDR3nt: TGTGCCAGCAGCTTAAGGCTAGCGGGAGCTGATACGCAGTATTTT
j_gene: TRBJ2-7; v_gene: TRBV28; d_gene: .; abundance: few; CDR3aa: CASSRAVPSYEQYF; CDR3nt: TGTGCCAGCAGTCGAGCGGTCCCCTCCTACGAGCAGTACTTC
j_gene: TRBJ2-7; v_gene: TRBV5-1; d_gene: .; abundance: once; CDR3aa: CASSLVGGPYEQYF; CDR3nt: TGCGCCAGCAGCTTGGTAGGGGGACCCTACGAGCAGTACTTC
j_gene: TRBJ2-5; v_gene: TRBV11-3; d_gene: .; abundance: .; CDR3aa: CASSLNPGETQYF; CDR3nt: TGTGCCAGCAGCCTAAACCCTGGGGAGACCCAGTACTTC
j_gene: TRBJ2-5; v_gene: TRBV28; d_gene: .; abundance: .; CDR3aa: CASTPGFRTQETQYF; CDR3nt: TGTGCCAGCACCCCCGGGTTCAGGACCCAAGAGACCCAGTACTTC
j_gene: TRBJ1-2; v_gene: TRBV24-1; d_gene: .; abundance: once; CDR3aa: CATSDSQGVGGYTF; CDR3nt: TGTGCCACCAGTGATTCACAGGGAGTTGGTGGCTACACCTTC
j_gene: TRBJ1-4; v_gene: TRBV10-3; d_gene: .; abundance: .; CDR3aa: CAISTGLKGEKLFF; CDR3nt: TGTGCCATCAGTACAGGGTTAAAGGGTGAAAAACTGTTTTTT
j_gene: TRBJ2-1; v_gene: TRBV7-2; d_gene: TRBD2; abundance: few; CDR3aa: CASSLRSGGGYNEQFF; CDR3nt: TGTGCCAGCAGCTTAAGGTCAGGCGGGGGCTACAATGAGCAGTTCTTC
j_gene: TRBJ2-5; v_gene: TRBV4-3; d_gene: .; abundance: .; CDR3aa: CASSQDGHQETQYF; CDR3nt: TGCGCCAGCAGCCAAGACGGACATCAAGAGACCCAGTACTTC
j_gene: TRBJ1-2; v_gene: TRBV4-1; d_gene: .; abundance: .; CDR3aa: CASSQAEGDGYTF; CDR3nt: TGCGCCAGCAGCCAAGCTGAGGGGGATGGCTACACCTTC
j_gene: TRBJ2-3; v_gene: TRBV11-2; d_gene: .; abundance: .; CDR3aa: CASSLEGISSTDTQYF; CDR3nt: TGTGCCAGCAGCTTAGAGGGGATTAGTAGCACAGATACGCAGTATTTT
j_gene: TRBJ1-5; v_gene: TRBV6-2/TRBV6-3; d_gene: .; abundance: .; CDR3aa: CASSYSRAADQPQHF; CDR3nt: TGTGCCAGCAGTTACTCGAGGGCAGCGGATCAGCCCCAGCATTTT
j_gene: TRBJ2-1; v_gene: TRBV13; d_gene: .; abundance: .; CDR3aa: CASTRGGVFNEQFF; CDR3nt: TGTGCCAGCACCAGGGGAGGGGTTTTTAATGAGCAGTTCTTC
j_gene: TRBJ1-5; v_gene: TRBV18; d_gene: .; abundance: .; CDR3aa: CASSPVLSNQPQHF; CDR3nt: TGTGCCAGCTCACCAGTATTAAGCAATCAGCCCCAGCATTTT
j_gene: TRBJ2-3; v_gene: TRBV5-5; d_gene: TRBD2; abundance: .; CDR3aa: CASSRPGLAGGAADTQYF; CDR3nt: TGTGCCAGCAGCCGACCGGGACTAGCGGGAGGAGCGGCAGATACGCAGTATTTT